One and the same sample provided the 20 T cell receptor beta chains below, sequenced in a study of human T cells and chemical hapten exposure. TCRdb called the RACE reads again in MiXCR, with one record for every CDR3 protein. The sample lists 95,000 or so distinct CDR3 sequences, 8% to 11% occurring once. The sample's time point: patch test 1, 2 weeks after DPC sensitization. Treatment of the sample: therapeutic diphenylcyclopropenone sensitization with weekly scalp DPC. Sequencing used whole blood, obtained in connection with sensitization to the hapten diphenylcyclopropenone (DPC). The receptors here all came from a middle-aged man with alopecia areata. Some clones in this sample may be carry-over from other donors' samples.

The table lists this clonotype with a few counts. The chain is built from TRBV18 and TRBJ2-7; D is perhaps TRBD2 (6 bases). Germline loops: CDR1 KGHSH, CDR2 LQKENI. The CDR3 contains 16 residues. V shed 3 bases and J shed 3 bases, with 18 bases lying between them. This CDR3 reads CASSPGPRLVNYEQYV. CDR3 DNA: TGTGCCAGCTCACCGGGCCCGAGACTAGTAAACTACGAGCAGTACGTC.

The CDR3 protein is CASSWTITDTQYF. CDR3 bases: TGCGCCAGCAGCTGGACGATCACAGATACGCAGTATTTT. J is TRBJ2-3 and V is TRBV5-1; D not resolved. The CDR3 has 13 residues. Germline V gene lookup returns CDR1 SGHRS and CDR2 YFSETQ. V lost 3 bases and J 2 bases, leaving 7 bases between the germline ends.

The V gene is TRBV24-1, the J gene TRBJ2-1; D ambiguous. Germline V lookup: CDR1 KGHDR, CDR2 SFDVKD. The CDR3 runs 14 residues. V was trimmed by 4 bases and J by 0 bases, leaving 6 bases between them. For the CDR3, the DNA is TGTGCCACCAGTGACACAGTCTCCTACAATGAGCAGTTCTTC. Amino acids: CATSDTVSYNEQFF.

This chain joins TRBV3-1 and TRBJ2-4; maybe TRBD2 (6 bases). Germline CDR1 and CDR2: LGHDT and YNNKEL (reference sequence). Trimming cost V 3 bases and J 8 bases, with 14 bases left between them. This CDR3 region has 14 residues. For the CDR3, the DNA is TGTGCCAGCAGCCAGAGGAGGGATAGTTACATTCAGTACTTC. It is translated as CASSQRRDSYIQYF.

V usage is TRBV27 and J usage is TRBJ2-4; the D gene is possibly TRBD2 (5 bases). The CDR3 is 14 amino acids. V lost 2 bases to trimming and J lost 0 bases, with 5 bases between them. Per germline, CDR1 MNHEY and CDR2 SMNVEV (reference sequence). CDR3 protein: CASSLAGAKNIQYF. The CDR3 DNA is TGTGCCAGCAGTTTAGCGGGAGCCAAAAACATTCAGTACTTC.

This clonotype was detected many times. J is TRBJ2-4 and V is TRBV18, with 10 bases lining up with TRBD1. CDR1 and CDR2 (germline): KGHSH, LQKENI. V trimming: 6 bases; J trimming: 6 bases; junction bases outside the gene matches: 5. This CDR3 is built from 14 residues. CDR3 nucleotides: TGTGCCAGCTCTCCCGACAGGGGGCTAAACATTCAGTACTTC. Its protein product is CASSPDRGLNIQYF.

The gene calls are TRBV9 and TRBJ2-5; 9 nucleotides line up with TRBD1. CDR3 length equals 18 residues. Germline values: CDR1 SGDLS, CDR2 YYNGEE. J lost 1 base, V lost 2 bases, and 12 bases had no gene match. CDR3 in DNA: TGTGCCAGCAGCGTGTCCGCTTCAGGGACAGGGACCCAAGAGACCCAGTACTTC. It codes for CASSVSASGTGTQETQYF.

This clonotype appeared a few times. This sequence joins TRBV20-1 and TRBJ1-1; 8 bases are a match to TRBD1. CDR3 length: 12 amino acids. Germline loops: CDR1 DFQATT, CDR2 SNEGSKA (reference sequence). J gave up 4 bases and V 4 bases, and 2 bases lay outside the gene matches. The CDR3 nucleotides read TGCAGTGCTAAAACAGGGGGCACTGAAGCTTTCTTT. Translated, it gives CSAKTGGTEAFF.

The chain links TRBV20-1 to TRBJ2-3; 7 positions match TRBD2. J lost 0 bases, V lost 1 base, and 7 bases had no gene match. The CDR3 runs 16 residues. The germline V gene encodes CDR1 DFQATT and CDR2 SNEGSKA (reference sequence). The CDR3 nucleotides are TGCAGTGCTAGAGCGGCTAGCGGAGAGAGCACAGATACGCAGTATTTT. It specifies CSARAASGESTDTQYF.

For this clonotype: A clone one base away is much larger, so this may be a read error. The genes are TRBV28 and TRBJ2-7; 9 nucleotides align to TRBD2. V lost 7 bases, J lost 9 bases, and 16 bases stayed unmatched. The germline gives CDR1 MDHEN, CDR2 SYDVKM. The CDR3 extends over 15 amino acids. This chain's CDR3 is CASTRTGNSGSGQYV. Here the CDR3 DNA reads TGTGCCAGCACCAGAACCGGGAATAGCGGGAGCGGGCAGTACGTC.

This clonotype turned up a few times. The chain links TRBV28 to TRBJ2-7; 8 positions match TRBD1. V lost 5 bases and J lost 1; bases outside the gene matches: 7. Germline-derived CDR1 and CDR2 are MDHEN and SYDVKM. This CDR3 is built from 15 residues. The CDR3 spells CASSPGGSASYEQYF. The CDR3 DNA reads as TGTGCCAGCAGTCCAGGGGGCTCCGCGTCCTACGAGCAGTACTTC.

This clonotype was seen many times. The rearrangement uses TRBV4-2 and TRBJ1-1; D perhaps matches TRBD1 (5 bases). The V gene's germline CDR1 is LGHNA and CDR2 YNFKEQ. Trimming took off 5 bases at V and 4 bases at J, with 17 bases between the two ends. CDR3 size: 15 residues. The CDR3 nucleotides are TGTGCCAGCAGCGGATCAGGGCAGGGCGGCACTGAAGCTTTCTTT. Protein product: CASSGSGQGGTEAFF.

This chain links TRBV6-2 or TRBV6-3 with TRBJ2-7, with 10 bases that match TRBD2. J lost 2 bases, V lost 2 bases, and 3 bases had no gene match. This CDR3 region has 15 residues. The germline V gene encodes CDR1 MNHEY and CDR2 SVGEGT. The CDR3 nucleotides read TGTGCCAGCAGTTACGCCCTAGCGGGGGCCTACGAGCAGTACGTC. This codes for CASSYALAGAYEQYV.

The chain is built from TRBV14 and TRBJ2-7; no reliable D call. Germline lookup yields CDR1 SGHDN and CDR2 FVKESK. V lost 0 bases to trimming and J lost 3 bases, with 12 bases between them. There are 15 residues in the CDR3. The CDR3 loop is CASSQDHGSYYEQYF. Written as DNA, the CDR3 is TGTGCCAGCAGCCAAGATCATGGCTCCTACTACGAGCAGTACTTC. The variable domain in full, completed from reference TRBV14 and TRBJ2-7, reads EAGVTQFPSHSVIEKGQTVTLRCDPISGHDNLYWYRRVMGKEIKFLLHFVKESKQDESGMPNNRFLAERTGGTYSTLKVQPAELEDSGVYFCASSQDHGSYYEQYFGPGTRLTVT.

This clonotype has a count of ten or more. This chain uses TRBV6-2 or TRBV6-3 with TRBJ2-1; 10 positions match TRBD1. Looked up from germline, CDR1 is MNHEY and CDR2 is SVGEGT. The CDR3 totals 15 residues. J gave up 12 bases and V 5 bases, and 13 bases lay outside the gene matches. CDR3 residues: CASSTLGTGAKWQFF. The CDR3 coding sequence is TGTGCCAGCAGTACCTTAGGGACAGGGGCCAAGTGGCAGTTCTTC.

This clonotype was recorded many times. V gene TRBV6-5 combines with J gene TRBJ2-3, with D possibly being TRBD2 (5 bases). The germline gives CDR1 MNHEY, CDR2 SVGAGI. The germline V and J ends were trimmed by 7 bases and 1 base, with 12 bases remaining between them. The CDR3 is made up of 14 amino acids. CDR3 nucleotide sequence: TGTGCCAGCAAGTTAGGACTCGGCACAGATACGCAGTATTTT. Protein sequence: CASKLGLGTDTQYF.

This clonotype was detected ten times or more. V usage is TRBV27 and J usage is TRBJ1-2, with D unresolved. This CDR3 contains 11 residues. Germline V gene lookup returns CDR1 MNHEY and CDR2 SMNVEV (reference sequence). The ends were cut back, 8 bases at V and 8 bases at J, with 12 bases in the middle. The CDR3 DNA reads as TGTGCCAGCGGAGTGACAAGCGGCTACACCTTC. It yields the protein CASGVTSGYTF.

The CDR3 nucleotides read TGTGCCAGCAGGGAAATCGGGGTCACCGGGGAGCTGTTTTTT. Encoded protein: CASREIGVTGELFF. The rearrangement uses TRBV6-1 and TRBJ2-2, with a tentative D call TRBD2 (5 bases). Germline CDR1 is MNHNS and CDR2 is SASEGT. This CDR3 region has 14 residues. Trimming stripped 6 bases from V and 4 bases from J, with 12 bases between.

The CDR3 sequence: CASSFRTGRSYNEQFF. DNA of the CDR3: TGTGCCAGCAGTTTCAGGACAGGTCGTTCCTACAATGAGCAGTTCTTC. J is TRBJ2-1 and V is TRBV6-5, with 7 bases fitting TRBD1. Germline V gene lookup returns CDR1 MNHEY and CDR2 SVGAGI. V trimming: 4 bases; J trimming: 1 base; junction bases outside the gene matches: 7. The CDR3 length is 16 residues.

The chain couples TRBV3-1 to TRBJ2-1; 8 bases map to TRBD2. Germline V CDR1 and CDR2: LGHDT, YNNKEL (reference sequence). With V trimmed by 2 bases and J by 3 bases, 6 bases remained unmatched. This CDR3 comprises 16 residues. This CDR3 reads CASSQRKAGVYNEQFF. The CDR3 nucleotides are TGTGCCAGCAGCCAACGGAAAGCGGGAGTCTACAATGAGCAGTTCTTC.